These 26 T cell receptor beta chains came from one sample sequenced in a study of T cell repertoires in cytomegalovirus infection. These receptors are not linked to any known antigen. TCRdb used MiXCR to reprocess the reads, holding one entry per CDR3 protein. The table lists about 890,000 distinct CDR3 sequences, more than 25% of them singletons. The source was cultured CD8+ T cells from PBMCs, collected from culture after CMV antigen stimulation. The receptors were gathered from a human donor in good health (CMV status not recorded). Some clones in this sample may be carry-over from other donors' samples.

This chain joins TRBV6-2 or TRBV6-3 and TRBJ2-7; D call uncertain. V was shortened by 0 bases and J by 2 bases, with 14 bases between the two germline ends. The V gene's germline CDR1 is MNHEY and CDR2 SVGEGT. The CDR3 spans 16 residues. This CDR3 is CASSYSLRKLTYEQYF. The CDR3 DNA sequence: TGTGCCAGCAGTTACTCCCTCAGAAAGCTTACCTACGAGCAGTACTTC.

This clonotype was counted ten times or more. The rearrangement uses TRBV7-2 and TRBJ1-1; D is unresolved. In germline, CDR1 is SGHTA, CDR2 FQGNSA. This CDR3 contains 14 residues. Trimming stripped 5 bases from V and 3 bases from J, with 13 bases between. This CDR3 reads CASSAPGGDTEAFF. The CDR3 DNA follows: TGTGCCAGCAGCGCCCCGGGCGGGGACACTGAAGCTTTCTTT.

CDR3 residues: CASIFTWTGSTEAFF. In nucleotides, the CDR3 is TGTGCCAGCATTTTTACCTGGACAGGGAGCACTGAAGCTTTCTTT. The V gene is TRBV6-6, the J gene TRBJ1-1, with TRBD1 identical over 8 bases. Germline V lookup: CDR1 MNHNY, CDR2 SVGAGI (reference sequence). The CDR3 is 15 amino acids. Trimming removed 7 bases from V and 4 bases from J; junction bases left unmatched: 11.

This clonotype has only a few counts. The chain carries TRBV27 and TRBJ1-2; the match to TRBD1 covers 9 bases. Germline V gene sequence: CDR1 MNHEY, CDR2 SMNVEV (reference sequence). The CDR3 has 14 residues. Trimming took 3 bases from V and 3 from J; bases not matched to a gene: 2. This CDR3 is CASSLTGGDYGYTF. The CDR3 DNA reads as TGTGCCAGCAGTTTGACAGGGGGTGACTATGGCTACACCTTC.

This clonotype turned up a few times. This chain connects TRBV6-5 to TRBJ2-1, with unresolved D. With 1 base removed from V and 9 bases from J, the gap between germline ends came to 16 bases. The V gene's germline CDR1 is MNHEY and CDR2 SVGAGI. The CDR3 spans 15 residues. The CDR3 sequence is CASSYFYEHLVEQFF. The CDR3 DNA reads as TGTGCCAGCAGTTACTTTTACGAGCATTTAGTTGAGCAGTTCTTC.

This clonotype was counted a few times. The genes are TRBV6-1 and TRBJ2-1; the match to TRBD1 covers 9 bases. The V gene end was trimmed by 2 bases and the J gene end by 2 bases; junction bases not matched to a gene: 7. The CDR3 totals 17 residues. CDR1 and CDR2 (germline): MNHNS, SASEGT. CDR3 sequence reads: CASSEWGTGGAYNEQFF. The CDR3 coding sequence is TGTGCCAGCAGTGAATGGGGAACAGGGGGCGCCTACAATGAGCAGTTCTTC.

This clonotype appeared a few times. The chain combines TRBV7-8 with TRBJ2-3; D may match TRBD1 or TRBD2 (6 bases each). Germline assignment: CDR1 SGHVS and CDR2 FQNEAQ. The CDR3 loop spans 14 amino acids. V was trimmed by 5 bases and J by 4 bases, leaving 13 bases between them. CDR3 nucleotide sequence: TGTGCCAGCAGCCAGGAGGGGGGCTCAGATACGCAGTATTTT. Translating it yields CASSQEGGSDTQYF.

This clonotype was picked up a small number of times. The chain carries TRBV4-1 and TRBJ2-1, with 8 positions matching TRBD2. Germline V gives CDR1 MGHRA, CDR2 YSYEKL. The V segment lost 1 base and the J segment 10 bases; nucleotides outside the gene matches: 9. CDR3 length equals 15 residues. CDR3 nucleotide sequence: TGCGCCAGCAGCCAAGCTACGACTAGCGTAGGGGAGCAGTTCTTC. Amino acid sequence: CASSQATTSVGEQFF.

The table lists this clonotype with a few counts. The rearrangement joins TRBV7-6 to TRBJ2-1; 8 nucleotides align to TRBD1. The CDR3 contains 14 residues. CDR1 and CDR2 (germline): SGHVS, FNYEAQ. Germline trimming cut 3 bases from V and 8 bases from J; bases unmatched to any gene: 6. The CDR3 coding sequence is TGTGCCAGCAGCTTTTCCAGGGGGCTCGATGAGCAGTTCTTC. Its protein product is CASSFSRGLDEQFF.

CDR3 region: CASSFVSTENTEAFF. The DNA of the CDR3 is TGTGCCAGCAGCTTCGTTTCGACGGAGAACACTGAAGCTTTCTTT. This sequence joins TRBV5-6 and TRBJ1-1; no clear D. Looked up from germline, CDR1 is SGHDT and CDR2 is YYEEEE. The V and J ends lost 2 bases and 1 base respectively, with 12 bases between them. The CDR3 is 15 residues long.

This rearrangement joins TRBV18 to TRBJ2-1; possibly TRBD2 for D (6 bases). Looked up from germline, CDR1 is KGHSH and CDR2 is LQKENI. This CDR3 has 14 amino acids. V was trimmed by 3 bases and J by 8 bases, leaving 14 bases between them. CDR3 loop: CASSPRERRDEQFF. The CDR3 nucleotides read TGTGCCAGCTCACCCAGGGAGAGGAGGGATGAGCAGTTCTTC. Full variable domain (remainder filled in from reference TRBV18 and TRBJ2-1): NAGVMQNPRHLVRRRGQEARLRCSPMKGHSHVYWYRQLPEEGLKFMVYLQKENIIDESGMPKERFSAEFPKEGPSILRIQQVVRGDSAAYFCASSPRERRDEQFFGPGTRLTVL.

The CDR3 protein is CATSDLTGDTGELFF. In DNA form, the CDR3 reads TGTGCCACCAGTGATTTGACAGGGGATACCGGGGAGCTGTTTTTT. The chain has TRBV24-1 and TRBJ2-2; TRBD1 aligns across 7 bases. This CDR3 comprises 15 residues. CDR1 KGHDR and CDR2 SFDVKD come from the germline V gene. The ends lost 0 bases at V and 5 bases at J; junction bases unmatched: 2.

This clonotype was counted ten times or more. The chain is built from TRBV12-5 and TRBJ2-3; TRBD1 might be the D (5 bases). CDR3 length: 19 amino acids. The V end lost 7 bases, the J end lost 3 bases, and 29 bases lay between the germline ends. Germline lookup yields CDR1 LGHNT and CDR2 FRNRAP. CDR3 amino acids: CASAVPIKDNDLTTDTQYF. CDR3 in DNA: TGTGCTAGTGCCGTCCCCATTAAGGACAACGATTTAACGACAGATACGCAGTATTTT.

This chain uses TRBV7-8 with TRBJ2-3; TRBD2 is a possible D gene (6 bases). Trimming removed 4 bases from V and 3 bases from J, with 11 bases in between. The CDR3 loop spans 14 amino acids. Germline V gives CDR1 SGHVS, CDR2 FQNEAQ. CDR3 loop: CASSSGGLTDTQYF. The CDR3 DNA reads as TGTGCCAGCAGCTCCGGGGGTTTGACAGATACGCAGTATTTT.

This clonotype has a handful of counts. The rearrangement links TRBV27 to TRBJ2-3; D is undetermined. Germline V gene sequence: CDR1 MNHEY, CDR2 SMNVEV (reference sequence). Trimming removed 2 bases from V and 4 bases from J, with 10 bases in between. CDR3 length: 14 residues. Here the CDR3 reads CASSLISAADTQYF. As DNA, the CDR3 is TGTGCCAGCAGTTTAATCAGCGCCGCAGATACGCAGTATTTT.

The rearrangement links TRBV19 to TRBJ1-2; TRBD1 is a possible D gene (5 bases). V was pared by 4 bases and J by 0 bases, with 12 bases between. The CDR3 length is 15 residues. Germline assignment: CDR1 LNHDA and CDR2 SQIVND (reference sequence). Here the CDR3 reads CASSKGLRANYGYTF. CDR3 nucleotides: TGTGCCAGTAGTAAGGGACTGCGAGCTAACTATGGCTACACCTTC.

The chain recombines TRBV7-9 with TRBJ2-5, with D hard to call. The CDR3 runs to 11 residues. Germline V gene lookup returns CDR1 SEHNR and CDR2 FQNEAQ (reference sequence). The V gene lost 6 bases and the J gene lost 5 bases, with 7 bases spanning the gap. The CDR3 is CASSQTETQYF. In DNA, the CDR3 is TGTGCCAGCAGTCAAACCGAGACCCAGTACTTC.

This clonotype was seen more than once but under ten times. V usage is TRBV24-1 and J usage is TRBJ1-1; 7 bases are a match to TRBD1. Germline-derived CDR1 and CDR2 are KGHDR and SFDVKD. V was clipped by 5 bases and J by 7 bases; unmatched bases: 3. This CDR3 contains 12 residues. The CDR3 loop reads CATSGGTDEAFF. In DNA, the CDR3 is TGTGCCACCAGTGGAGGGACAGATGAAGCTTTCTTT.

For the CDR3, the DNA is TGTGCCAGCAGTTCGATTACCTCCTTGACAGGATTGAACACTGAAGCTTTCTTT. Translation: CASSSITSLTGLNTEAFF. The chain combines TRBV12-3 or TRBV12-4 with TRBJ1-1; TRBD1 is a possible D gene (6 bases). The length of the CDR3 is 18 residues. Trimming pared 4 bases from V and 0 bases from J, leaving 21 bases between.

The rearrangement uses TRBV27 and TRBJ2-7; no clear D. Germline V gene lookup returns CDR1 MNHEY and CDR2 SMNVEV (reference sequence). The CDR3 consists of 14 residues. The V gene lost 4 bases and the J gene lost 7 bases, with 17 bases spanning the gap. CDR3 amino acids: CASSSGFPRVEQYF. The CDR3, as DNA: TGTGCCAGCAGTTCGGGTTTCCCTAGGGTTGAGCAGTACTTC.

This clonotype turned up a few times. The rearrangement uses TRBV7-8 and TRBJ2-7; D unresolved. The V and J ends lost 5 bases and 4 bases respectively, with 9 bases between them. Germline V CDR1 and CDR2: SGHVS, FQNEAQ. CDR3 size: 12 residues. Here the CDR3 reads CASSIARYEQYF. Here the CDR3 DNA reads TGTGCCAGCAGCATTGCGAGGTACGAGCAGTACTTC.

This clonotype came up a few times. The CDR3 sequence is CSARPPGAGANVLTF. Written as DNA, the CDR3 is TGCAGTGCTAGACCCCCGGGGGCTGGGGCCAACGTCCTGACTTTC. The chain links TRBV20-1 to TRBJ2-6; D is possibly TRBD2 (6 bases). The CDR3 consists of 15 residues. Germline loops: CDR1 DFQATT, CDR2 SNEGSKA (reference sequence). Trimming removed 2 bases at V and 2 bases at J, with 10 bases between.

This clonotype was seen once. The rearrangement joins TRBV10-3 to TRBJ1-1, with 9 bases matching TRBD1. This CDR3 is built from 14 residues. CDR1 ENHRY and CDR2 SYGVKD come from the germline V gene. After removal of 6 bases from V and 6 bases from J, the junction contained 8 bases not matched to a gene. The CDR3 DNA is TGTGCCATCAGGAGTCCCGGGACAGGGCCTGAAGCTTTCTTT. This gives the protein CAIRSPGTGPEAFF.

The V call is TRBV18, the J call TRBJ2-6; the D is unclear. V was shortened by 1 base and J by 0 bases, with 10 bases between the two germline ends. CDR3 length equals 17 residues. Germline V lookup: CDR1 KGHSH, CDR2 LQKENI. In nucleotides, the CDR3 is TGTGCCAGCTCACCACACGGTGGGGACTCTGGGGCCAACGTCCTGACTTTC. Its translation: CASSPHGGDSGANVLTF. Variable domain in full (rest from reference TRBV18 and TRBJ2-6): NAGVMQNPRHLVRRRGQEARLRCSPMKGHSHVYWYRQLPEEGLKFMVYLQKENIIDESGMPKERFSAEFPKEGPSILRIQQVVRGDSAAYFCASSPHGGDSGANVLTFGAGSRLTVL.

The count of this clonotype is one. The rearrangement links TRBV7-3 to TRBJ2-7; 8 bases are shared with TRBD2. Trimming at V came to 4 bases and at J to 9 bases, leaving 5 bases not matched to a gene. The CDR3 has 12 amino acids. CDR1 and CDR2 (germline): SGHTA, FQGTGA. CDR3: CASSSGGGWQYV. The CDR3 DNA follows: TGTGCCAGCAGCTCGGGGGGGGGCTGGCAGTACGTC.

The chain links TRBV27 to TRBJ1-6; D gene unclear. The CDR3 loop spans 12 amino acids. CDR1 is MNHEY, CDR2 SMNVEV, per germline (reference sequence). V gave up 1 base and J gave up 8 bases, with 3 bases separating them. In DNA form, the CDR3 reads TGTGCCAGCAGTTTATTGGATTCACCCCTCCACTTT. Its translation is CASSLLDSPLHF.